The 32 T cell receptor beta chains in this list originate from one sample, sequenced in a study of radiation and T cells in renal cell carcinoma. Treatment here: 15 Gy SBRT to primary tumor, nephrectomy 4 weeks later. Produced via immunoSEQ multiplex PCR; TCRdb's table is partial and in-frame only. The sample shows 20,000 or so clones, about 50% of them seen only once. The material sequenced was tumor tissue, taken from a patient whose treatment included radiotherapy and nephrectomy. The receptors originated from a man in his fifties or sixties with renal cell carcinoma.

V is TRBV5-8 and J is TRBJ2-5; D is ambiguous. The germline V and J ends were trimmed by 1 base and 2 bases, with 3 bases remaining between them. CDR1 and CDR2 from the germline V gene are SGHTS and YDEGEE. The CDR3 covers 12 residues. The CDR3 sequence is CASSLRQETQYF. The CDR3 bases are TGTGCCAGCAGCTTGCGACAAGAGACCCAGTACTTC.

This chain links TRBV27 with TRBJ2-3; the match to TRBD2 covers 10 bases. Germline CDR1 reads MNHEY; CDR2 reads SMNVEV (reference sequence). The V segment lost 8 bases and the J segment 2 bases; nucleotides outside the gene matches: 10. The CDR3 spans 16 residues. CDR3 sequence reads: CASRPIAGGFTDTQYF. The DNA for the CDR3 is TGTGCCAGCCGTCCTATAGCGGGGGGATTCACAGATACGCAGTATTTT.

In its sample, this clone is medium-sized. The rearrangement joins TRBV2 to TRBJ1-1; 10 nucleotides match TRBD1. The germline V gene encodes CDR1 SNHLY and CDR2 FYNNEI. CDR3 length: 14 residues. Losses at the gene ends were 7 bases for V and 4 bases for J; bases not matched to a gene: 6. CDR3 nucleotides: TGTGCCAGCACGAAGGGACAGGGGAGCACTGAAGCTTTCTTT. Translating it yields CASTKGQGSTEAFF.

This clone was seen a few times. The chain links TRBV5-1 to TRBJ2-7; 9 positions agree with TRBD2. The CDR3 is 17 amino acids. Losses at the gene ends were 4 bases for V and 2 bases for J; bases not matched to a gene: 13. From germline, CDR1 is SGHRS and CDR2 YFSETQ. CDR3 loop: CASSLSFGTSNAYEQYF. CDR3 sequence (DNA): TGCGCCAGCAGCCTTAGCTTCGGGACTAGCAATGCCTACGAGCAGTACTTC.

The chain couples TRBV5-4 to TRBJ2-2; possibly TRBD1 for D (7 bases). Germline CDR1 is SGHNT and CDR2 is YYREEE (reference sequence). The ends were cut back, 5 bases at V and 1 base at J, with 18 bases in the middle. CDR3 length equals 17 residues. CDR3 loop: CASRLNRGLMNTGELFF. Here the CDR3 DNA reads TGTGCCAGCAGGCTAAACAGGGGACTGATGAACACCGGGGAGCTGTTTTTT. Combining the CDR3 with reference TRBV5-4 and TRBJ2-2 gives the whole variable domain ETGVTQSPTHLIKTRGQQVTLRCSSQSGHNTVSWYQQALGQGPQFIFQYYREEENGRGNFPPRFSGLQFPNYSSELNVNALELDDSALYLCASRLNRGLMNTGELFFGEGSRLTVL.

The count of this clone is one. This chain links TRBV6-5 with TRBJ1-1; D possibly corresponds to TRBD1 (5 bases). This CDR3 is built from 16 residues. Germline assignment: CDR1 MNHEY and CDR2 SVGAGI. The V and J ends lost 4 bases and 3 bases respectively, with 18 bases between them. The CDR3 DNA reads TGTGCCAGCAGTTTACGCCCCGGGACCGCGTACACTGAAGCTTTCTTT. Protein: CASSLRPGTAYTEAFF.

This clone was counted between two and nine times. Other DNA sequences in the same sample also yield this CDR3. V is TRBV29-1 and J is TRBJ1-2; unclear D gene. V was pared by 3 bases and J by 5 bases, with 7 bases between. Germline loops: CDR1 SQVTM, CDR2 ANQGSEA. This CDR3 is built from 11 residues. CDR3 loop: CSVERAYGYTF. The CDR3 DNA follows: TGCAGCGTTGAGCGGGCGTATGGCTACACCTTC.

This clone was picked up a small number of times. V gene TRBV6-1 combines with J gene TRBJ2-3, with D hard to call. Between the trimmed V and J ends, which lost 3 bases and 8 bases, there was a span of 12 bases. This CDR3 is 13 amino acids long. Germline V gene data show CDR1 as MNHNS and CDR2 as SASEGT. This CDR3 reads CASSEDLSGTQYF. CDR3 nucleotide sequence: TGTGCCAGCAGTGAGGACCTCTCCGGTACGCAGTATTTT.

The chain employs TRBV6-1 and TRBJ1-5; TRBD1 matches 8 bases. The trim removed 4 bases at V and 1 base at J, leaving 3 bases unmatched. Germline assignment: CDR1 MNHNS and CDR2 SASEGT. The CDR3 has 15 amino acids. The CDR3 is CASSGRQGSNQPQHF. The CDR3 coding sequence is TGTGCCAGCAGTGGTAGACAGGGGAGCAATCAGCCCCAGCATTTT.

The genes are TRBV5-4 and TRBJ2-2; 8 bases line up with TRBD1. The V gene's germline CDR1 is SGHNT and CDR2 YYREEE (reference sequence). This CDR3 region has 15 residues. V gave up 2 bases and J gave up 1 base; unmatched junction bases: 1. The CDR3 DNA reads as TGTGCCAGCAGCTTCGGACAGGGGAACACCGGGGAGCTGTTTTTT. Amino acids: CASSFGQGNTGELFF.

The chain combines TRBV5-1 with TRBJ1-1; 7 bases are a match to TRBD1. The germline gives CDR1 SGHRS, CDR2 YFSETQ. Trimming cost V 0 bases and J 4 bases; bases outside gene matches: 12. This CDR3 comprises 17 residues. The CDR3 reads CASSLGLGRGLVTEAFF. In nucleotides, the CDR3 is TGCGCCAGCAGCTTGGGTTTGGGCAGGGGGTTGGTCACTGAAGCTTTCTTT.

This clone has just a few counts. The CDR3 here is CASTMNTGELFF. The DNA of the CDR3 is TGCGCCAGCACCATGAACACCGGGGAGCTGTTTTTT. The V gene is TRBV5-1, the J gene TRBJ2-2; D remains unclear. The CDR3 is 12 amino acids. The V end lost 6 bases, the J end lost 1 base, and 4 bases lay between the germline ends. Per germline, CDR1 SGHRS and CDR2 YFSETQ.

The J gene is TRBJ2-4, the V gene TRBV19, with D possibly being TRBD2 (6 bases). Germline V gives CDR1 LNHDA, CDR2 SQIVND (reference sequence). The V and J ends lost 3 bases and 8 bases respectively, with 17 bases between them. This CDR3 has 15 residues. The CDR3 bases are TGTGCCAGTAGTATCACGGGCGCCTCGGGGGACATTCAGTACTTC. Its translation: CASSITGASGDIQYF.

The rearrangement uses TRBV6-6 and TRBJ2-7; TRBD1 aligns across 8 bases. This CDR3 region has 14 residues. Per the germline V gene, CDR1 is MNHNY and CDR2 is SVGAGI (reference sequence). V shed 7 bases, J shed 7 bases, and the junction held 12 bases outside the gene matches. The CDR3 loop reads CASIPGQEFVEQYF. CDR3 bases: TGTGCCAGCATCCCGGGACAGGAGTTTGTGGAGCAGTACTTC.

This clone was seen many times. The germline gene is not matched at one end of the junction; a read error may be the cause. The chain links TRBV7-4 to TRBJ2-3; 8 bases agree with TRBD2. This CDR3 comprises 17 residues. Germline CDR1 SGHVT, CDR2 SQSDAQ. CDR3 sequence (DNA): TGTGCCAGCAGTTTAGTAGCGGGACAAATAAGCAAGGATACGCAGTATTTT. Translation: CASSLVAGQISKDTQYF.

This clone is deemed medium-sized. The chain uses TRBV7-9 and TRBJ1-2, with TRBD1 as a possible D gene (6 bases). Per germline, CDR1 SEHNR and CDR2 FQNEAQ (reference sequence). V was pared by 0 bases and J by 5 bases, with 7 bases between. The CDR3 is 13 residues long. In nucleotides, the CDR3 is TGTGCCAGCAGCTTAGCCACAGGGTATGGCTACACCTTC. It translates to CASSLATGYGYTF.

J is TRBJ2-2 and V is TRBV9, with D possibly TRBD2 on 6 matching bases. CDR1 is SGDLS and CDR2 is YYNGEE in the germline V gene. CDR3 length: 16 amino acids. V was shortened by 0 bases and J by 0 bases, with 9 bases between the two germline ends. This CDR3 is CASSVGLATNTGELFF. CDR3 DNA sequence: TGTGCCAGCAGCGTAGGGCTAGCGACGAACACCGGGGAGCTGTTTTTT.

This clone was picked up a small number of times. This sequence joins TRBV4-1 and TRBJ2-2; TRBD2 agrees at 15 bases. V gave up 3 bases and J gave up 5 bases; unmatched junction bases: 10. Germline loops: CDR1 MGHRA, CDR2 YSYEKL. There are 19 residues in the CDR3. The chain's CDR3 is CASSQVLGLAGGFTGELFF. CDR3 sequence (DNA): TGCGCCAGCAGCCAGGTGCTAGGACTAGCGGGAGGGTTTACCGGGGAGCTGTTTTTT.

The chain links TRBV25-1 to TRBJ2-1; 8 nucleotides line up with TRBD2. The V gene's germline CDR1 is MGHDK and CDR2 SYGVNS. The CDR3 has 13 residues. Trimming at V came to 7 bases and at J to 6 bases, leaving 5 bases not matched to a gene. Here the CDR3 reads CASNRGGSNEQFF. CDR3 sequence (DNA): TGTGCCAGCAATCGGGGGGGAAGCAATGAGCAGTTCTTC.

This clone was seen a few times. The chain employs TRBV9 and TRBJ1-5; D is undetermined. The CDR3 covers 15 residues. Trimming removed 3 bases from V and 6 bases from J, with 16 bases in between. Germline-derived CDR1 and CDR2 are SGDLS and YYNGEE. CDR3 protein: CASSALGALGQPQHF. CDR3 nucleotide sequence: TGTGCCAGCAGCGCCCTGGGAGCGTTAGGTCAGCCCCAGCATTTT.

The J gene is TRBJ2-2, the V gene TRBV5-1, with D possibly being TRBD1 (5 bases). CDR3 length: 16 amino acids. Trimming stripped 3 bases from V and 1 base from J, with 13 bases between. Germline CDR1 is SGHRS and CDR2 is YFSETQ. The CDR3 reads CASSSPSTGNTGELFF. Here the CDR3 DNA reads TGCGCCAGCAGCTCACCATCAACAGGGAACACCGGGGAGCTGTTTTTT.

The V call is TRBV6-4, the J call TRBJ1-1; D not resolved. V dropped 3 bases and J dropped 5 bases, with 10 bases sitting between them. Germline V gene sequence: CDR1 MRHNA, CDR2 SNTAGT. This CDR3 comprises 13 residues. CDR3 sequence reads: CASSEEFWTEAFF. The CDR3 DNA reads as TGTGCCAGCAGTGAAGAGTTTTGGACTGAAGCTTTCTTT.

The rearrangement uses TRBV9 and TRBJ2-5; TRBD2 matches 9 bases. CDR1 SGDLS and CDR2 YYNGEE come from the germline V gene. V dropped 3 bases and J dropped 6; count of bases not matched to a gene: 6. The CDR3 is 14 residues long. CDR3 bases: TGTGCCAGCAGCGGAGGGACTAGCTTGAAGACCCAGTACTTC. As protein: CASSGGTSLKTQYF.

The chain recombines TRBV10-2 with TRBJ2-2; D is undetermined. V lost 2 bases and J lost 6, with 10 bases in between. The germline V gene has CDR1 WSHSY and CDR2 SAAADI. The CDR3 sequence is 14 residues long. The CDR3 bases are TGCGCCAGCAGTGAGAGTAAGGTTTCCGGGGAGCTGTTTTTT. This encodes CASSESKVSGELFF.

This clone has only a few counts. The chain recombines TRBV6-5 with TRBJ2-7; D is possibly TRBD2 (6 bases). The germline V and J ends were trimmed by 8 bases and 0 bases, with 14 bases remaining between them. The CDR3 sequence is 14 residues long. CDR1 MNHEY and CDR2 SVGAGI come from the germline V gene. The CDR3 DNA reads TGTGCCAGCGGTGGGGGGACTTACTCCTACGAGCAGTACTTC. Amino acids: CASGGGTYSYEQYF.

V gene TRBV27 combines with J gene TRBJ1-5; TRBD1 is a possible D gene (6 bases). The CDR3 length is 16 residues. With 3 bases removed from V and 4 bases from J, the gap between germline ends came to 16 bases. The germline gives CDR1 MNHEY, CDR2 SMNVEV (reference sequence). This CDR3 is CASSLRPRGANQPQHF. The CDR3, as DNA: TGTGCCAGCAGTTTGAGGCCCCGGGGGGCGAATCAGCCCCAGCATTTT.

The chain couples TRBV18 to TRBJ1-5; D gene uncertain. Trimming removed 3 bases from V and 4 bases from J, with 7 bases in between. This CDR3 region has 13 residues. Germline V gene lookup returns CDR1 KGHSH and CDR2 LQKENI. DNA for the CDR3: TGTGCCAGCTCACCGTTCCCGAATCAGCCCCAGCATTTT. It specifies CASSPFPNQPQHF.

The rearrangement links TRBV4-2 to TRBJ1-3; the match to TRBD1 covers 7 bases. Trimming cost V 1 base and J 8 bases; bases outside gene matches: 14. CDR1 and CDR2 (germline): LGHNA, YNFKEQ. This CDR3 is 17 amino acids long. The CDR3 region is CASSQGMTGKAGYTIYF. The CDR3 DNA follows: TGTGCCAGCAGCCAAGGAATGACAGGGAAGGCGGGATACACCATATATTTT.

CDR3 residues: CASSYLEGTDTQYF. In DNA form, the CDR3 reads TGTGCCAGCAGTTACTTGGAGGGCACAGATACGCAGTATTTT. V is TRBV6-5 and J is TRBJ2-3; tentative D call: TRBD2 (5 bases). Germline V CDR1 and CDR2: MNHEY, SVGAGI. This CDR3 has 14 residues. Trimming cost V 1 base and J 1 base, with 6 bases left between them.

This clone was detected only once. The chain combines TRBV6-6 with TRBJ2-3; D is unresolved. The CDR3 loop spans 11 amino acids. Germline V lookup: CDR1 MNHNY, CDR2 SVGAGI (reference sequence). V was pared by 6 bases and J by 9 bases, with 10 bases between. In DNA, the CDR3 is TGTGCCAGCAGGCTGAAGGAAACGCAGTATTTT. Translated, it gives CASRLKETQYF.

This rearrangement joins TRBV4-2 to TRBJ1-5; TRBD1 matches at 8 bases. V shed 2 bases and J 0 bases; nucleotides not matched to a gene: 12. Germline V CDR1 and CDR2: LGHNA, YNFKEQ. The CDR3 has 19 amino acids. CDR3 nucleotide sequence: TGTGCCAGCAGCCAATACCCAGGGGGCGTAAGCTATAGCAATCAGCCCCAGCATTTT. It specifies CASSQYPGGVSYSNQPQHF.

The V call is TRBV23-1, the J call TRBJ1-5; D remains ambiguous. TRBV23-1 carries the ORF label, with uncertain function. V dropped 0 bases and J dropped 0 bases, with 12 bases sitting between them. This CDR3 has 17 residues. DNA for the CDR3: TGCGCCAGCAGTCAATCCCTCGACAAGTATAGCAATCAGCCCCAGCATTTT. Translation gives CASSQSLDKYSNQPQHF.